This TCR beta chain was observed in a study of Ad26.COV2.S vaccination and SARS-CoV-2 variants. Germline CDR1 and CDR2: PRHDT and FYEKMQ (reference sequence). V was pared by 4 bases and J by 8 bases, with 21 bases between. The CDR3 is 17 residues long. Indicated treatment: around 19 received Ad26.COV2.S at low or high dose, single or two shots; 5 received placebo; per-sample allocation not given. It was on day 63 after the first vaccine or placebo injection that samples were taken. The data were produced by immunoSEQ multiplex PCR, yet TCRdb's version contains in-frame clones alone and is incomplete. The sample yields about 480,000 clones, around 85% seen once.

This receptor was taken from a person aged 18-65 years who received the Ad26.COV2.S COVID-19 vaccine or a placebo. The input for sequencing was peripheral blood, taken in a trial of Ad26.COV2.S vaccine versus placebo. This chain joins TRBV13 and TRBJ1-6; D is perhaps TRBD1 (6 bases). Here the CDR3 DNA reads TGTGCCAGCAGCTCCCGGGACTACAGGGTGGGCTATTCACCCCTCCACTTT. Its translation is CASSSRDYRVGYSPLHF.